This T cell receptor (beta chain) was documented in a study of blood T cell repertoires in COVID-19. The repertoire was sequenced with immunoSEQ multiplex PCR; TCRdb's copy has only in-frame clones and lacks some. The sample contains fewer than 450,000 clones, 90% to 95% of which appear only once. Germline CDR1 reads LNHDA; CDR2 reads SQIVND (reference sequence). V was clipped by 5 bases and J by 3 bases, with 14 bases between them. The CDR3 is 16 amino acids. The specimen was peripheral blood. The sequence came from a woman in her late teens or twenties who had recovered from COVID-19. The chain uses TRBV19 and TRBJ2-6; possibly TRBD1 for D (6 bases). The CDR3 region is CASSPSRTVGANVLTF. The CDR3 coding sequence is TGTGCCAGTAGTCCCAGCAGGACAGTTGGGGCCAACGTCCTGACTTTC.